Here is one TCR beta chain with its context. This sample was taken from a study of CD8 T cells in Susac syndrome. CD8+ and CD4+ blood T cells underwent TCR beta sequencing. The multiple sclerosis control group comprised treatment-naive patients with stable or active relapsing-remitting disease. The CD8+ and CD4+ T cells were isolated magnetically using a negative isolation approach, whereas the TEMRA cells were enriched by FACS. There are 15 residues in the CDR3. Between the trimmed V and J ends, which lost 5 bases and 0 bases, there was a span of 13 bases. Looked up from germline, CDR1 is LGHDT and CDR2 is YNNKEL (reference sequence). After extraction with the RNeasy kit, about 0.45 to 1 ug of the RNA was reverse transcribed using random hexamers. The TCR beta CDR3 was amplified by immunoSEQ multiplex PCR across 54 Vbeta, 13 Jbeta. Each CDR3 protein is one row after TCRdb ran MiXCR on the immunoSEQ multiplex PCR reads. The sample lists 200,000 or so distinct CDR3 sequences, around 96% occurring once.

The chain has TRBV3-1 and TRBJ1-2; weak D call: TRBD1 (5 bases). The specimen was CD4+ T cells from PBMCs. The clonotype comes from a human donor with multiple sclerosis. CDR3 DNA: TGTGCCAGCAGCTTCCCTGTACAGGCTAACTATGGCTACACCTTC. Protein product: CASSFPVQANYGYTF. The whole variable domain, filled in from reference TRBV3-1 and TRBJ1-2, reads DTAVSQTPKYLVTQMGNDKSIKCEQNLGHDTMYWYKQDSKKFLKIMFSYNNKELIINETVPNRFSPKSPDKAHLNLHINSLELGDSAVYFCASSFPVQANYGYTFGSGTRLTVV.